This T cell receptor beta chain was captured in a study of CD8 T cells in Susac syndrome (dated by TCRdb to between 2018 and 2021). General notes on the study: The study used repertoire sequencing to test whether antigen drove CD8+ T cell activation and differentiation in Susac syndrome.

General study outcomes and caveats: The TCR sequencing and HLA analysis was acknowledged to have included a relatively small number of individuals.

RNA was extracted using the RNeasy kit, and roughly 0.5 to 1 microgram was reverse transcribed with random hexamers. The immunoSEQ multiplex PCR assay, which covers 54 Vbeta and 13 Jbeta segments, was used to amplify TCR beta CDR3 regions. To correct PCR amplification bias, a synthetic template baseline was used for both primer optimization and computational correction. On the study's bioinformatics: Reads were assigned to V, D and J genes according to IMGT and analyzed in immunoSEQ Analyzer, with only productive sequences retained. Clonality was computed as one minus Shannon entropy normalized by log2 of the number of productive unique sequences. Public and private clones were assessed among the 100 most prevalent clones of each patient and control. A clone was defined as Susac-specific if it was absent from the healthy and MS cohorts, from over 1,000 published viral clones and from other ImmuneACCESS disease sequences. TCRdb applied fastp at Q25 and MiXCR to the public reads, then kept only in-frame beta chains. Every distinct CDR3 protein forms one entry, paired with its most common genes and DNA. TCRdb assigned the V and J calls; the authors' analysis was not used. This sample gives 300,000 to 350,000 distinct CDR3 sequences in total; roughly 94% of them show up just once. The top ten clonotypes cover over 0.05% of the sample.

On this clonotype itself: Its antigen target is currently unknown. No base qualities exist here, and no much larger clone lies one base off it.

High-throughput TCR beta sequencing profiled peripheral blood CD8+ and CD4+ T cells from healthy donors, Susac syndrome patients and multiple sclerosis patients. Multiple sclerosis controls were treatment-naive patients with stable or active relapsing-remitting disease fulfilling revised McDonald criteria. Bulk CD8+ and CD4+ T cells were purified by magnetic negative isolation, while CD8+ TEMRA cells were enriched using FACS. Blood was drawn into EDTA tubes, processed within 24 hours, and PBMCs were isolated by density gradient centrifugation. PBMCs intended for TCR sequencing were cryopreserved in liquid nitrogen and were subsequently thawed in a 37 degrees C water bath. Purity of sorted or isolated CD4+, CD8+ and CD8+ TEMRA cells was at least 90%. For CDR1 and CDR2, the germline V gene lists MRHNA and SNTAGT. Here V drops 8 bases and J drops 8 bases, and the junction holds 6 bases not matched to any gene. Including the terminal cysteine and phenylalanine, the CDR3 comprises 13 residues. This entry keeps only the CDR3 DNA: 39 bases, framed from base 1.

The sample consisted of CD4+ T cells from PBMCs. The chain couples TRBV6-4 to TRBJ2-1, with 10 bases in between that match TRBD1. The clonotype was recovered from a human donor with multiple sclerosis. The nucleotide sequence reads TGTGCCAGCCGGACAGGGGGAGGTTATGAGCAGTTCTTC. Its translation is CASRTGGGYEQFF.